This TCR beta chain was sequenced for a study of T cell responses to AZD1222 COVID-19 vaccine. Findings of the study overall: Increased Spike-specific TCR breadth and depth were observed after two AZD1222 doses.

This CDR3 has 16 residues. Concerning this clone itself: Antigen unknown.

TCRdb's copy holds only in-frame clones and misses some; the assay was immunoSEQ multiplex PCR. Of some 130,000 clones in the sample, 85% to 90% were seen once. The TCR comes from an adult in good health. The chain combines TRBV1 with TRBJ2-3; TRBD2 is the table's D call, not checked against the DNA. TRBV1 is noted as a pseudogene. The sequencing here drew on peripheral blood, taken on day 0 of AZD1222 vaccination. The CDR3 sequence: CTPKKGLAGGRGTQYF. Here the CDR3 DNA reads TGCACCCCCAAAAAGGGACTAGCGGGGGGGCGAGGTACGCAGTATTTT.